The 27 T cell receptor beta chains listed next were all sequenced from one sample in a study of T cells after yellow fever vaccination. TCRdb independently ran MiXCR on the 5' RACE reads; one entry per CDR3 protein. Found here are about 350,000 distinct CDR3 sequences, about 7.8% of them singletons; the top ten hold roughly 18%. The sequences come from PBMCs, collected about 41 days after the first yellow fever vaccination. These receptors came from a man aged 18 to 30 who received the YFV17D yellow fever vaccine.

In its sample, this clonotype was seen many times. DNA of the CDR3: TGCAGTGCGAGGGCTGGAGGGACAGATACGCAGTATTTT. Translating gives CSARAGGTDTQYF. The chain recombines TRBV20-1 with TRBJ2-3, with a weak D call TRBD2 (6 bases). Deletions cut 6 bases from V and 3 bases from J, with 13 bases between. CDR1 and CDR2 from the germline V gene are DFQATT and SNEGSKA (reference sequence). The CDR3 spans 13 residues.

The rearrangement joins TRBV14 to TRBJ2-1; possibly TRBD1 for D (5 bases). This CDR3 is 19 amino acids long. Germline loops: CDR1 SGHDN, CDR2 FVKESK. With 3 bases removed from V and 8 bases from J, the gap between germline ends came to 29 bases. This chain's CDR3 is CASSHIYGPTPTLGHEQFF. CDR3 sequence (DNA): TGTGCCAGCAGCCATATCTATGGTCCCACTCCCACACTGGGGCATGAGCAGTTCTTC.

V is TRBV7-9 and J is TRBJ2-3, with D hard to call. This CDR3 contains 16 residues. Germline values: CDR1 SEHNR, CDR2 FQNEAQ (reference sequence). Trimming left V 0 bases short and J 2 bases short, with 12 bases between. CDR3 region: CASSLATSLNTDTQYF. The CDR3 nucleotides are TGTGCCAGCAGCTTAGCGACCAGCCTAAACACAGATACGCAGTATTTT. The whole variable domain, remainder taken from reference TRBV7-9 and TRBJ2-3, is DTGVSQNPRHKITKRGQNVTFRCDPISEHNRLYWYRQTLGQGPEFLTYFQNEAQLEKSRLLSDRFSAERPKGSFSTLEIQRTEQGDSAMYLCASSLATSLNTDTQYFGPGTRLTVL.

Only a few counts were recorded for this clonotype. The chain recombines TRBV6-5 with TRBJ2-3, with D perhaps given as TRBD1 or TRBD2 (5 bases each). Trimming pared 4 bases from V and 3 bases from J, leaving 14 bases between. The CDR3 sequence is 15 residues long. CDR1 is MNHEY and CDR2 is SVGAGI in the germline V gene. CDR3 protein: CASSSPGAITDTQYF. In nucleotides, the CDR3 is TGTGCCAGCAGTTCGCCCGGGGCGATTACAGATACGCAGTATTTT.

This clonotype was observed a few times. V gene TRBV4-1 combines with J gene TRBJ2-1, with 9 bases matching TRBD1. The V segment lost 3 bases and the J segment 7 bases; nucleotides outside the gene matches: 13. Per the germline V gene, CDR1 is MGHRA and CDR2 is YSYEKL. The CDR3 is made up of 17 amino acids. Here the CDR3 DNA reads TGCGCCAGCAGCCAGCGCATCGGGGACAGGGTATGGAATGAGCAGTTCTTC. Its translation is CASSQRIGDRVWNEQFF.

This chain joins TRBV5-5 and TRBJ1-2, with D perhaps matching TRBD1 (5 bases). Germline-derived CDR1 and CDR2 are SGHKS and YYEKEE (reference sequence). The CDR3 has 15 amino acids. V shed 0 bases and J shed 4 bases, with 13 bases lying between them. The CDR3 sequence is CASSLDGGITYGYTF. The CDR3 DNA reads TGTGCCAGCAGCTTGGATGGGGGGATTACCTATGGCTACACCTTC.

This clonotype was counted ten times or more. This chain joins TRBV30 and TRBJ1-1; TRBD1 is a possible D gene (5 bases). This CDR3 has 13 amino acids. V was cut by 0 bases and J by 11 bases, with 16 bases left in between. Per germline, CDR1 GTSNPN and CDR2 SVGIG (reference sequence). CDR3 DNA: TGTGCCTGGAGTGTCCAGGGTTCCCCCCGGGCTTTCTTT. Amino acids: CAWSVQGSPRAFF.

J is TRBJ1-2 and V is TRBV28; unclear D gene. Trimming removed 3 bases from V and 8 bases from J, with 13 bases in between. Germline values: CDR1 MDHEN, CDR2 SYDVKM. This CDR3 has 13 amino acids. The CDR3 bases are TGTGCCAGCAGTTTCCCCGATGGTAGGGGCTACACCTTC. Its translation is CASSFPDGRGYTF.

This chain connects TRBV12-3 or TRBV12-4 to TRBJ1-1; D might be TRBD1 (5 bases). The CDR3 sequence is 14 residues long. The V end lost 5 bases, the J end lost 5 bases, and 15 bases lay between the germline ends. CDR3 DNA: TGTGCCAGCAGTCTCTCCTGGGGGGGGACTGAAGCTTTCTTT. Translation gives CASSLSWGGTEAFF.

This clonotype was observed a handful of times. The CDR3 is CASGFQAGQETQYF. The DNA for the CDR3 is TGTGCCAGTGGATTTCAGGCAGGGCAAGAGACCCAGTACTTC. The genes are TRBV19 and TRBJ2-5; tentatively, D is TRBD1 (5 bases). Germline-derived CDR1 and CDR2 are LNHDA and SQIVND (reference sequence). Trimming removed 8 bases at V and 2 bases at J, with 15 bases between. This CDR3 is 14 amino acids long.

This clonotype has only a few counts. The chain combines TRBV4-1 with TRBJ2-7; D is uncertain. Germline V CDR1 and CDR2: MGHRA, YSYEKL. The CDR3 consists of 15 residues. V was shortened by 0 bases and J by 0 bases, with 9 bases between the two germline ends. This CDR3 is CASSQEGLFSYEQYF. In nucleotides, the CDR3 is TGCGCCAGCAGCCAAGAGGGCTTATTCTCCTACGAGCAGTACTTC.

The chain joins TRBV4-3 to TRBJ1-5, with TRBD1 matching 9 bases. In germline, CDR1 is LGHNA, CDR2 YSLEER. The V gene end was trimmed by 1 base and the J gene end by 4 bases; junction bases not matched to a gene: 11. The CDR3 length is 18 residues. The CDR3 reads CASSQAPPGQGHNQPQHF. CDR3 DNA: TGCGCCAGCAGCCAAGCCCCACCCGGACAGGGGCATAATCAGCCCCAGCATTTT.

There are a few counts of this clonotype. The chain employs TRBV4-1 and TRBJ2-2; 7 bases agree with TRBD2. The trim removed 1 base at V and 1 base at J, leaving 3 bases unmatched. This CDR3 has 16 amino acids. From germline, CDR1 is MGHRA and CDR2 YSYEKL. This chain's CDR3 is CASSQVGGENTGELFF. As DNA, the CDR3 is TGCGCCAGCAGCCAAGTTGGGGGGGAGAACACCGGGGAGCTGTTTTTT.

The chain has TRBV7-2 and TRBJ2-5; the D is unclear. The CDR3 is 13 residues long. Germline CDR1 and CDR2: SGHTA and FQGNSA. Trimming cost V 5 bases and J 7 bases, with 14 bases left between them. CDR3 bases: TGTGCCAGCAGCCCGCCCTCCGGCTGGACCCAGTACTTC. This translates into CASSPPSGWTQYF.

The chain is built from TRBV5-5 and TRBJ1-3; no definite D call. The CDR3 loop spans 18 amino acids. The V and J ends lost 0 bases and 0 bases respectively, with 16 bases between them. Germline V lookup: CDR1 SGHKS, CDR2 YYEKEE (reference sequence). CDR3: CASSLANSRGVSGNTIYF. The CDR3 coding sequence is TGTGCCAGCAGCTTGGCGAATTCCCGTGGAGTCTCTGGAAACACCATATATTTT.

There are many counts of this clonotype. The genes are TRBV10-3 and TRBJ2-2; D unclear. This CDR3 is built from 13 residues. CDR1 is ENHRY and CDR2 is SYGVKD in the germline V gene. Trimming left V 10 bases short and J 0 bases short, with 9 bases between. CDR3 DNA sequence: TGTGCCAGCCAGACAACGAACACCGGGGAGCTGTTTTTT. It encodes CASQTTNTGELFF.

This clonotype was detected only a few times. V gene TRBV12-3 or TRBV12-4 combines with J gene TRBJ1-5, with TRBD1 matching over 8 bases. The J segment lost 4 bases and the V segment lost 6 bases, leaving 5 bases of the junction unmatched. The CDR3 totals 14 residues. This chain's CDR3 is CASSEQGVNQPQHF. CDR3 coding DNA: TGTGCCAGCAGCGAACAGGGGGTAAATCAGCCCCAGCATTTT.

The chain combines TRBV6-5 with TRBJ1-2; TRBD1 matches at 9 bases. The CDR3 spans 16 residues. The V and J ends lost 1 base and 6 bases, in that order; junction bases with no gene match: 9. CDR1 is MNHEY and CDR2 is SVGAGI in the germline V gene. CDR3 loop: CASSYYQQRDRDGYTF. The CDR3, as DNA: TGTGCCAGCAGTTACTACCAACAGCGGGACAGGGATGGCTACACCTTC.

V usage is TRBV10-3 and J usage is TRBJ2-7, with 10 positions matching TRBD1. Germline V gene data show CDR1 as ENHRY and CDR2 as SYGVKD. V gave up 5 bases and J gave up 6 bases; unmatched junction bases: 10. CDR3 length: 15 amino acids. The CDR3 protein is CAISQTGQGEGEQYF. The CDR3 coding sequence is TGTGCCATCAGTCAAACCGGACAGGGGGAGGGCGAGCAGTACTTC.

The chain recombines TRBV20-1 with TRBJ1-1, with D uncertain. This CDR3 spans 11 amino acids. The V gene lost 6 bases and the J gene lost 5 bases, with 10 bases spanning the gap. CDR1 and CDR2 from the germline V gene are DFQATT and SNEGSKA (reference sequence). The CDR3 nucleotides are TGCAGTGCCCGAGGGAAGACTGAAGCTTTCTTT. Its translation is CSARGKTEAFF.

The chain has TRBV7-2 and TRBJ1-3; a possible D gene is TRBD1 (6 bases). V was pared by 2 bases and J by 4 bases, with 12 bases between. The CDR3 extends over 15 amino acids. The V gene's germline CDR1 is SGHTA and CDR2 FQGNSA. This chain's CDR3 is CASSLQGLWGNTIYF. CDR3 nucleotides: TGTGCCAGCAGCTTACAGGGGCTTTGGGGAAACACCATATATTTT. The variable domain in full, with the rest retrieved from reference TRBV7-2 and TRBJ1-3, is GAGVSQSPSNKVTEKGKDVELRCDPISGHTALYWYRQSLGQGLEFLIYFQGNSAPDKSGLPSDRFSAERTGGSVSTLTIQRTQQEDSAVYLCASSLQGLWGNTIYFGEGSWLTVV.

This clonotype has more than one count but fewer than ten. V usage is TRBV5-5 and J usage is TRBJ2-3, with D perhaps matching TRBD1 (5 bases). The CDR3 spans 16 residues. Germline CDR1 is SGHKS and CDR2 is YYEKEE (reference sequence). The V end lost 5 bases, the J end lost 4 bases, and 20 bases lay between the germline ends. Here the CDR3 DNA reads TGTGCCAGCAGGAGCCGTAACAGGCTCTTACCAGATACGCAGTATTTT. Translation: CASRSRNRLLPDTQYF.

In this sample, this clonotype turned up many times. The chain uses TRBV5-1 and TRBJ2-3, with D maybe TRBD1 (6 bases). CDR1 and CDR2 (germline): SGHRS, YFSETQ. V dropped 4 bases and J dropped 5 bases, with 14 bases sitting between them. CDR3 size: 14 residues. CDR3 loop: CASSPLQGEDTQYF. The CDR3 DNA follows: TGCGCCAGCAGCCCCTTACAGGGAGAAGATACGCAGTATTTT.

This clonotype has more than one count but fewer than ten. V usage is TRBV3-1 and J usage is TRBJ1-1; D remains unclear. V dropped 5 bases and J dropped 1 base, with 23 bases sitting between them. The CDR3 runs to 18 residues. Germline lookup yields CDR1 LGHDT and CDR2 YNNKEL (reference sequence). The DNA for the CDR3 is TGTGCCAGCAGCGCCTCGGGTGAGGTTTGGGAGTGGAACACTGAAGCTTTCTTT. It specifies CASSASGEVWEWNTEAFF.

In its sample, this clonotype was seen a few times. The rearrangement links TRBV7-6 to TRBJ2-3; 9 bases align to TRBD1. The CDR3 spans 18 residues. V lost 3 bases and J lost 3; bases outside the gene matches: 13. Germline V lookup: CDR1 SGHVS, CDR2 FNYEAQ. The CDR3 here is CASSFDRGISGWTDTQYF. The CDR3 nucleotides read TGTGCCAGCAGCTTCGACAGGGGGATTAGTGGGTGGACAGATACGCAGTATTTT.

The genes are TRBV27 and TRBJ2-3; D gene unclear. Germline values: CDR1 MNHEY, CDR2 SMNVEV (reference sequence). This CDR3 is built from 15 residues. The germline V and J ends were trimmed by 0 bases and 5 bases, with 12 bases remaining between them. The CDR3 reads CASSLSAGTGDTQYF. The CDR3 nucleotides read TGTGCCAGCAGTTTATCGGCCGGAACGGGAGATACGCAGTATTTT.

The CDR3 is CASSYSKANYGYTF. DNA of the CDR3: TGTGCCAGCAGTTACTCGAAAGCTAACTATGGCTACACCTTC. The chain employs TRBV6-5 and TRBJ1-2, with D unclear. V was shortened by 0 bases and J by 0 bases, with 5 bases between the two germline ends. Germline V lookup: CDR1 MNHEY, CDR2 SVGAGI. The CDR3 is made up of 14 amino acids.